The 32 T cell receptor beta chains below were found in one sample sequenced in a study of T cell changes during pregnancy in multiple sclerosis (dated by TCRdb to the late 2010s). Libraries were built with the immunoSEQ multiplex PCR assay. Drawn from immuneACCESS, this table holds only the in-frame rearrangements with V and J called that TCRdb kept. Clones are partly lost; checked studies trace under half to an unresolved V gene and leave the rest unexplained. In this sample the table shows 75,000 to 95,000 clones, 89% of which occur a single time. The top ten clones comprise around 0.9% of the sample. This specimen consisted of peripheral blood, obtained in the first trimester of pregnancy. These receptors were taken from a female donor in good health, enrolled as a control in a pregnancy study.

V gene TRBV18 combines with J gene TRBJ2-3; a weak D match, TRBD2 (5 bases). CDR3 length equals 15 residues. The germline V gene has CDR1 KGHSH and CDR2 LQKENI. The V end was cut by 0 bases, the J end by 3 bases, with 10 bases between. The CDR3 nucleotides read TGTGCCAGCTCACCACCGCTAGCCGGTACAGATACGCAGTATTTT. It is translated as CASSPPLAGTDTQYF.

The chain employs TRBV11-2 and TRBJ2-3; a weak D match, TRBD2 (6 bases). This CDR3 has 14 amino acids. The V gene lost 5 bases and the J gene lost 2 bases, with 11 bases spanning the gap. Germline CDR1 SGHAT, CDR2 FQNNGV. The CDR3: CASSATRSTDTQYF. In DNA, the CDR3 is TGTGCCAGCAGCGCGACTAGATCCACAGATACGCAGTATTTT.

The CDR3 bases are TGCGCCAGCAGTGAGTCGAGGGCTGGGTACACCTTC. Its protein is CASSESRAGYTF. V usage is TRBV10-2 and J usage is TRBJ1-2; D is unresolved. The V gene's germline CDR1 is WSHSY and CDR2 SAAADI. V was cut by 0 bases and J by 11 bases, with 10 bases left in between. The CDR3 is 12 amino acids.

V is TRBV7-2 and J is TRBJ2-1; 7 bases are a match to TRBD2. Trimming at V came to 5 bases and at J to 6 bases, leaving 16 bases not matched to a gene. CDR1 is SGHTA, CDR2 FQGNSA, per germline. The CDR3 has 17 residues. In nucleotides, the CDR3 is TGTGCCAGCAGCCGTCCCCCTCTAGCGGCTGGTGTCAATGAGCAGTTCTTC. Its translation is CASSRPPLAAGVNEQFF.

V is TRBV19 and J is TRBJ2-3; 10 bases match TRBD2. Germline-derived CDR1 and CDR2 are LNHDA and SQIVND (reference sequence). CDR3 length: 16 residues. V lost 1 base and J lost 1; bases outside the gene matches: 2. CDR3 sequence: CASSIVGTSGTDTQYF. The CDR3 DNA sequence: TGTGCCAGTAGTATAGTCGGGACTAGCGGCACAGATACGCAGTATTTT.

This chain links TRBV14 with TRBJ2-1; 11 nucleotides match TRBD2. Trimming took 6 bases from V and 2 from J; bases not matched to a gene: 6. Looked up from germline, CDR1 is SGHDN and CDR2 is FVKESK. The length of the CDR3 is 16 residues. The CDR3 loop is CASSAPGLAAYNEQFF. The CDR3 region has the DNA TGTGCCAGCAGTGCACCGGGACTAGCGGCCTACAATGAGCAGTTCTTC.

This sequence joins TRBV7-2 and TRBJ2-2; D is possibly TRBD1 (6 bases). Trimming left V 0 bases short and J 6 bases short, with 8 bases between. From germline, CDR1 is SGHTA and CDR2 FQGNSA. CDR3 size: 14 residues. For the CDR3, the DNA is TGTGCCAGCAGCTTAGCAGGGGGACCCGGGGAGCTGTTTTTT. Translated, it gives CASSLAGGPGELFF.

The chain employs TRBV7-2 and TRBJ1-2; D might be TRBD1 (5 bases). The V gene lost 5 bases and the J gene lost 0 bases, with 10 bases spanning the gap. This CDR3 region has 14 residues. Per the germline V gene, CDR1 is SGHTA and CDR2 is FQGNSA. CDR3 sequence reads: CASSPDTANYGYTF. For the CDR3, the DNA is TGTGCCAGCAGCCCGGACACAGCTAACTATGGCTACACCTTC.

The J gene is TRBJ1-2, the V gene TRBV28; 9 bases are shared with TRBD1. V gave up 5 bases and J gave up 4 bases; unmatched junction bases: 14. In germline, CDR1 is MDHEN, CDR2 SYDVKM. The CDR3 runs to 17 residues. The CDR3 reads CASSLFQGTGRRYGYTF. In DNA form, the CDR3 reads TGTGCCAGCAGTCTCTTCCAAGGGACAGGGAGACGCTATGGCTACACCTTC.

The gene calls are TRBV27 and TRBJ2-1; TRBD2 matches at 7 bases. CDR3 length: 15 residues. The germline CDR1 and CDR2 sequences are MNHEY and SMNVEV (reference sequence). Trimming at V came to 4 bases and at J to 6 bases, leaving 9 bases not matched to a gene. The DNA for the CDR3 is TGTGCCAGCAGTTCCTCGACTAGCAGCAGCAATGAGCAGTTCTTC. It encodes CASSSSTSSSNEQFF.

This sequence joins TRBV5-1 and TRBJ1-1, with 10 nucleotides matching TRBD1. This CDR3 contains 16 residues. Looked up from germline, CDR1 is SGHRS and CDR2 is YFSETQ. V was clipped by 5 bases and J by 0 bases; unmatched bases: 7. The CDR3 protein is CASRAGQGTLNTEAFF. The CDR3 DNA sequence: TGCGCCAGCAGAGCGGGACAGGGGACGTTGAACACTGAAGCTTTCTTT. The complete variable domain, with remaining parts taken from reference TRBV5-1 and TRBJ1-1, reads KAGVTQTPRYLIKTRGQQVTLSCSPISGHRSVSWYQQTPGQGLQFLFEYFSETQRNKGNFPGRFSGRQFSNSRSEMNVSTLELGDSALYLCASRAGQGTLNTEAFFGQGTRLTVV.

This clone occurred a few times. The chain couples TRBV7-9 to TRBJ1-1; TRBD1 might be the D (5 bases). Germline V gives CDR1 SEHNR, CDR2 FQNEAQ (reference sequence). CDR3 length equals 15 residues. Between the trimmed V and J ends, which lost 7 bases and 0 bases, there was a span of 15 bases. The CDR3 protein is CASIPSGSVNTEAFF. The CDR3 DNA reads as TGTGCCAGCATCCCGTCAGGGTCGGTGAACACTGAAGCTTTCTTT.

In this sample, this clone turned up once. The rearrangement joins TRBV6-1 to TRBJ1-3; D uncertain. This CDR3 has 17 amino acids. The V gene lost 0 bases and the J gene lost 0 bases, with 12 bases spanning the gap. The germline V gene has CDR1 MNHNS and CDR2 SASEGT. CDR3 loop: CASSEALLIYSGNTIYF. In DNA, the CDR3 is TGTGCCAGCAGTGAAGCGCTTCTGATCTACTCTGGAAACACCATATATTTT.

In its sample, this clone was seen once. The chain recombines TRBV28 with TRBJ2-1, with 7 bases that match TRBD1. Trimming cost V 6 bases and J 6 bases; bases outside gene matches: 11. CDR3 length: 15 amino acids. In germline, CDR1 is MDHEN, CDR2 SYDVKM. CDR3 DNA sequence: TGTGCCAGCAGCCCAACAGGGGCGCCGGTCAATGAGCAGTTCTTC. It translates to CASSPTGAPVNEQFF.

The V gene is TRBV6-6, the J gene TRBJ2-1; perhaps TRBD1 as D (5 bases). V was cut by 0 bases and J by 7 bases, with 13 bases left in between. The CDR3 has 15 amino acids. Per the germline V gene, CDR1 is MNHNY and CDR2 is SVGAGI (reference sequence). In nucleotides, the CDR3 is TGTGCCAGCAGTTACTCATGGCAGGGTGGGAATGAGCAGTTCTTC. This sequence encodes CASSYSWQGGNEQFF.

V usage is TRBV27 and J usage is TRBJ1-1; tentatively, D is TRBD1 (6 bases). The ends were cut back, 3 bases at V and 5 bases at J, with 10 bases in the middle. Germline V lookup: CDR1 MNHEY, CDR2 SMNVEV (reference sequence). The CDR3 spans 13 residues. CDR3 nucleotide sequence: TGTGCCAGCAGTTTCAGGGGACGTACTGAAGCTTTCTTT. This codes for CASSFRGRTEAFF.

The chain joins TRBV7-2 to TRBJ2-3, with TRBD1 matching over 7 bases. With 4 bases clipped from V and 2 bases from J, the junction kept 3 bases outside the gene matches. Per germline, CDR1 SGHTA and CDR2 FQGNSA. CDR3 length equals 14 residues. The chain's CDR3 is CASSSTGVTDTQYF. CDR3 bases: TGTGCCAGCAGCTCAACAGGGGTCACAGATACGCAGTATTTT.

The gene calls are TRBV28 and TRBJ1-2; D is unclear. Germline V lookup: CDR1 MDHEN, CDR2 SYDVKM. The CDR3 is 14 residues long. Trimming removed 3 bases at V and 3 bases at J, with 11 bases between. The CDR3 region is CASSFSLTYYGYTF. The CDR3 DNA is TGTGCCAGCAGTTTCTCCCTAACCTACTATGGCTACACCTTC.

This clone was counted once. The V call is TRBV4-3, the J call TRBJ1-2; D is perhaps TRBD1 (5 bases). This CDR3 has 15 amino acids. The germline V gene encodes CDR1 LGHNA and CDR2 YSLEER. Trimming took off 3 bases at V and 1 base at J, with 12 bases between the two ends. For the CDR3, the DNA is TGCGCCAGCAGCCACCCGTCCGGGGGTAACTATGGCTACACCTTC. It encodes CASSHPSGGNYGYTF.

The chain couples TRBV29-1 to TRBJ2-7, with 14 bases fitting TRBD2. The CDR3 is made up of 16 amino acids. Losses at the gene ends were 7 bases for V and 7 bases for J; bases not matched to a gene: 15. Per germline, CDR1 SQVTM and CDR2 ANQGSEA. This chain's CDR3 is CSAVQGLGLAGVEQYF. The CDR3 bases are TGCAGCGCTGTACAGGGGTTGGGACTAGCGGGAGTTGAGCAGTACTTC.

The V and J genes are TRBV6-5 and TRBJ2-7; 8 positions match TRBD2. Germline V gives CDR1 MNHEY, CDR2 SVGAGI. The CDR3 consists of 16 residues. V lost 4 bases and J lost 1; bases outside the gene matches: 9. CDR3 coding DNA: TGTGCCAGCAGTTCCCGGGGGGGGCAGGGTTCCTACGAGCAGTACTTC. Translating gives CASSSRGGQGSYEQYF.

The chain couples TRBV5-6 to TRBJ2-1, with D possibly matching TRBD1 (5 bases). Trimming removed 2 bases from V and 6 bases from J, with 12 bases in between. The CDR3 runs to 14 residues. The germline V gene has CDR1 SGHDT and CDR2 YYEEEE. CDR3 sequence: CASSFRVTGNEQFF. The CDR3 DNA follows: TGTGCCAGCAGCTTCAGGGTCACGGGCAATGAGCAGTTCTTC. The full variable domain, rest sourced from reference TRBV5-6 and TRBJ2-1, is DAGVTQSPTHLIKTRGQQVTLRCSPKSGHDTVSWYQQALGQGPQFIFQYYEEEERQRGNFPDRFSGHQFPNYSSELNVNALLLGDSALYLCASSFRVTGNEQFFGPGTRLTVL.

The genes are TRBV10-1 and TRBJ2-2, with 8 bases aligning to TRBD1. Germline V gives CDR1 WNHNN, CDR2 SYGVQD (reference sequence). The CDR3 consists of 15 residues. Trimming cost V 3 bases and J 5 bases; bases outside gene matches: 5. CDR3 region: CASSDQGASTGELFF. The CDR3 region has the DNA TGCGCCAGCAGTGACCAGGGGGCGTCGACCGGGGAGCTGTTTTTT.

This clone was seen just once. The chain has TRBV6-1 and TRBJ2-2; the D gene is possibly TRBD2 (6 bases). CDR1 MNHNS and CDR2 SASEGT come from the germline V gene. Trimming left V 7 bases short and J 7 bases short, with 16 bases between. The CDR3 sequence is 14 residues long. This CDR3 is CASKPPGVGGELFF. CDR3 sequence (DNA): TGTGCCAGCAAACCCCCGGGGGTGGGCGGGGAGCTGTTTTTT.

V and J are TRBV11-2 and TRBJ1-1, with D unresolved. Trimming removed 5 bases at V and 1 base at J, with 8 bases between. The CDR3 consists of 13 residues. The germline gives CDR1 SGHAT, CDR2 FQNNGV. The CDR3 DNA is TGTGCCAGCAGCCCGGTCCGGAACACTGAAGCTTTCTTT. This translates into CASSPVRNTEAFF.

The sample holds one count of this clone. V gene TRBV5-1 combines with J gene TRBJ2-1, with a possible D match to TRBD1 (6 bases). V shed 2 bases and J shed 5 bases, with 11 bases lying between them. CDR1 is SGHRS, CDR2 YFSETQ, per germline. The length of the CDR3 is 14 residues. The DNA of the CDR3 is TGCGCCAGCAGCTTCACAGGGACCGACAATGAGCAGTTCTTC. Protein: CASSFTGTDNEQFF.

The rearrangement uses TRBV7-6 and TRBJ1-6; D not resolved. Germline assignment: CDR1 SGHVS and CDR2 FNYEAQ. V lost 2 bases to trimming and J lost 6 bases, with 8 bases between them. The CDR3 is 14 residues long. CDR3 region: CASSLNGFNSPLHF. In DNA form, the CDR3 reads TGTGCCAGCAGCTTAAATGGCTTTAATTCACCCCTCCACTTT. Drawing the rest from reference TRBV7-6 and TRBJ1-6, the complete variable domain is GAGVSQSPRYKVTKRGQDVALRCDPISGHVSLYWYRQALGQGPEFLTYFNYEAQQDKSGLPNDRFSAERPEGSISTLTIQRTEQRDSAMYRCASSLNGFNSPLHFGNGTRLTVT.

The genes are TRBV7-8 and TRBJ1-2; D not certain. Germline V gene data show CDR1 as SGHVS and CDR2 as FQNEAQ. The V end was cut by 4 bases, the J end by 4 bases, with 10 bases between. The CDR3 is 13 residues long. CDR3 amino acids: CASSSDGLYGYTF. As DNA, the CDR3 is TGTGCCAGCAGCTCGGACGGACTCTATGGCTACACCTTC.

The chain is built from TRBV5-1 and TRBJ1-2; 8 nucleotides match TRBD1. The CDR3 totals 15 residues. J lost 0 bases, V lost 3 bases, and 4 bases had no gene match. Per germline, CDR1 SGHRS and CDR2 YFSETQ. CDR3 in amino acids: CASSWDRRANYGYTF. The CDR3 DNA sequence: TGCGCCAGCAGCTGGGACAGGCGAGCTAACTATGGCTACACCTTC.

CDR3 DNA sequence: TGTGCCAGCAGCCAATTAGACAGGACAAGAAGCTACACCTTC. This gives the protein CASSQLDRTRSYTF. The chain has TRBV14 and TRBJ1-2; D perhaps matches TRBD1 (6 bases). The CDR3 extends over 14 amino acids. Between the trimmed V and J ends, which lost 2 bases and 9 bases, there was a span of 16 bases. Germline CDR1 reads SGHDN; CDR2 reads FVKESK.

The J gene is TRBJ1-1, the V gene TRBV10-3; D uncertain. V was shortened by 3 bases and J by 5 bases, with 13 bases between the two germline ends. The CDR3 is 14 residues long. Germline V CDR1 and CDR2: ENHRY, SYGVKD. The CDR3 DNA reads TGTGCCATCAGTGAAAGGGAGACGCGTACTGAAGCTTTCTTT. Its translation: CAISERETRTEAFF.

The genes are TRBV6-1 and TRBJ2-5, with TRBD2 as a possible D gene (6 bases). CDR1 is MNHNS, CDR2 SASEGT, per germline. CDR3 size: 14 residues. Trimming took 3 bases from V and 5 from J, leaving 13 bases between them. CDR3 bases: TGTGCCAGCAGTGACGCGGGGCCGCGGGAGACCCAGTACTTC. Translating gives CASSDAGPRETQYF.